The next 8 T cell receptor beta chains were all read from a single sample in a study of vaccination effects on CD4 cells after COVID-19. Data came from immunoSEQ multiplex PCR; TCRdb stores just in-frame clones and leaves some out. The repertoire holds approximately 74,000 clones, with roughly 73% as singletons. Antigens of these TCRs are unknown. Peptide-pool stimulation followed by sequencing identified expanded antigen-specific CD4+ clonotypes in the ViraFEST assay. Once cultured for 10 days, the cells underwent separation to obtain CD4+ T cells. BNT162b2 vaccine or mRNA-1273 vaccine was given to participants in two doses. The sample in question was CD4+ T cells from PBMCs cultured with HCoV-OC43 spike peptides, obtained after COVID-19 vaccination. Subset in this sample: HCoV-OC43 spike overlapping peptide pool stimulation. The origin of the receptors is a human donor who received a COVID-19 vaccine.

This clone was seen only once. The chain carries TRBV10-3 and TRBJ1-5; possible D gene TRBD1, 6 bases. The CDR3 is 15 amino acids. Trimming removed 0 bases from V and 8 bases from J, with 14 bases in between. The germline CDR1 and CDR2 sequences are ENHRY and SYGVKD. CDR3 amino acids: CAISESNAGEKPQHF. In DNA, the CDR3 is TGTGCCATCAGTGAGTCCAATGCAGGGGAAAAGCCCCAGCATTTT.

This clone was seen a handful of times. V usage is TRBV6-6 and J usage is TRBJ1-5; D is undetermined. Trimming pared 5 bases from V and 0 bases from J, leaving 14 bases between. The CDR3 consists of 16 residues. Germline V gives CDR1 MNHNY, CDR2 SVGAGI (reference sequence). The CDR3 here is CASSPLGRNSNQPQHF. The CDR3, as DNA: TGTGCCAGCAGTCCTTTGGGCAGGAATAGCAATCAGCCCCAGCATTTT.

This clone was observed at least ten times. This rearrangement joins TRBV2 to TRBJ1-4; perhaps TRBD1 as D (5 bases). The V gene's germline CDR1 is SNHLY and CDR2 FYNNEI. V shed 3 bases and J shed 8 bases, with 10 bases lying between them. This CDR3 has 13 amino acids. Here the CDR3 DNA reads TGTGCCAGCAGTGACAGGGACCGGGAAAAACTGTTTTTT. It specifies CASSDRDREKLFF.

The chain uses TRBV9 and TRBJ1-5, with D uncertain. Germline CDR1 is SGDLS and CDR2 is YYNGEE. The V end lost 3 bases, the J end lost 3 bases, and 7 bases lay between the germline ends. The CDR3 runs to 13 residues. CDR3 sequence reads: CASSEALNQPQHF. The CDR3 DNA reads TGTGCCAGCAGCGAGGCGCTCAATCAGCCCCAGCATTTT.

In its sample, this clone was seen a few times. CDR3 region: CASSKALMGETEAFF. CDR3 sequence (DNA): TGTGCCAGCTCCAAAGCCCTGATGGGGGAAACTGAAGCTTTCTTT. The chain links TRBV18 to TRBJ1-1; D perhaps matches TRBD1 (5 bases). The CDR3 has 15 residues. Per the germline V gene, CDR1 is KGHSH and CDR2 is LQKENI. V gave up 6 bases and J gave up 5 bases, with 19 bases separating them.

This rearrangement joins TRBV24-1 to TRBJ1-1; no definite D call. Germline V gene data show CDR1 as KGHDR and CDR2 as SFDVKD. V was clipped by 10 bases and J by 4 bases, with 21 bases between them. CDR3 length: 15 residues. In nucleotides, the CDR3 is TGTGCCACGCGAACCGGTTCCGGGGATGGCACTGAAGCTTTCTTT. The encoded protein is CATRTGSGDGTEAFF.

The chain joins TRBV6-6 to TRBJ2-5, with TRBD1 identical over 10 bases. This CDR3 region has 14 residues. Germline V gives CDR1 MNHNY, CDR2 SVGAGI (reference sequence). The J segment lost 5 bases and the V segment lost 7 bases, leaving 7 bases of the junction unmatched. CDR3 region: CASKGTGVLETQYF. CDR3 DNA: TGTGCCAGCAAGGGGACAGGGGTCTTGGAGACCCAGTACTTC.

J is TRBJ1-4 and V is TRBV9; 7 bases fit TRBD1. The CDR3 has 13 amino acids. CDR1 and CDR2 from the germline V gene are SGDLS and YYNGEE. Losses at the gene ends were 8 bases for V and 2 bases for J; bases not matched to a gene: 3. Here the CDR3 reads CASQGGTNEKLFF. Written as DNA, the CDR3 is TGTGCCAGTCAGGGGGGCACTAATGAAAAACTGTTTTTT. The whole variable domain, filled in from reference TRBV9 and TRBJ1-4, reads DSGVTQTPKHLITATGQRVTLRCSPRSGDLSVYWYQQSLDQGLQFLIQYYNGEERAKGNILERFSAQQFPDLHSELNLSSLELGDSALYFCASQGGTNEKLFFGSGTQLSVL.